What follows are 31 T cell receptor beta chains derived from one specimen sequenced in a study of beta chain features in type 1 diabetes listed by TCRdb under 2018. The library came from the immunoSEQ multiplex PCR assay. The entire isolated RNA was reverse transcribed using the High Capacity cDNA Reverse Transcription Kit, and thus expressed TCRB transcripts were sequenced. Entries here come from immuneACCESS through TCRdb and include only in-frame sequences with V and J called. Some clones fail to appear in such tables; in the studies checked, an unresolved V gene covers under half of the shortfall, and the cause of the remainder is unknown. The sample profile shows 600,000 or so clones; over 12% of them were found once. The ten most abundant clones make up 0.035% to 0.045% of the sample. Overall study results and their limits: Type 1 diabetes patients showed a moderate but significant shortening of TCRB CDR3 length in all four CD4+ subsets.

No antigen has been assigned to these receptors. The sample was naive CD4+ T cells from blood. This sample's cell subset or site label indicates: true naive CD4+ T cells. These receptors were obtained from a man aged 18 to 29 with type 1 diabetes.

V gene TRBV6-6 combines with J gene TRBJ2-1; no firm D call. Germline CDR1 and CDR2: MNHNY and SVGAGI (reference sequence). V lost 2 bases and J 10 bases, leaving 9 bases between the germline ends. CDR3 size: 12 residues. The CDR3 sequence is CASSYPEREQFF. As DNA, the CDR3 is TGTGCCAGCAGTTACCCGGAGAGGGAGCAGTTCTTC.

In its sample, this clone was seen a few times. V gene TRBV10-3 combines with J gene TRBJ1-2; D is perhaps TRBD1 (6 bases). The CDR3 has 17 residues. V lost 7 bases to trimming and J lost 0 bases, with 21 bases between them. CDR1 is ENHRY, CDR2 SYGVKD, per germline. This chain's CDR3 is CAITGTLGTPANYGYTF. CDR3 nucleotide sequence: TGTGCCATCACAGGGACGTTAGGGACACCTGCTAACTATGGCTACACCTTC.

Only a few counts were recorded for this clone. The chain employs TRBV18 and TRBJ2-3, with 7 bases aligning to TRBD2. There are 15 residues in the CDR3. The germline V gene encodes CDR1 KGHSH and CDR2 LQKENI. V shed 2 bases and J 5 bases; nucleotides not matched to a gene: 7. The CDR3 sequence is CASSPSGTSEDTQYF. The CDR3 bases are TGTGCCAGCTCACCAAGCGGGACCTCGGAAGATACGCAGTATTTT.

This clone was counted between two and nine times. V is TRBV2 and J is TRBJ2-3, with a weak D call TRBD1 (6 bases). The length of the CDR3 is 14 residues. The V end was cut by 11 bases, the J end by 0 bases, with 15 bases between. In germline, CDR1 is SNHLY, CDR2 FYNNEI. In DNA form, the CDR3 reads TGTGCCGACGAAGTGGGGGCAAGCACAGATACGCAGTATTTT. Its protein product is CADEVGASTDTQYF.

This sequence joins TRBV9 and TRBJ2-7; D is perhaps TRBD2 (6 bases). V was pared by 4 bases and J by 7 bases, with 18 bases between. This CDR3 spans 14 amino acids. Germline V gene data show CDR1 as SGDLS and CDR2 as YYNGEE. CDR3 sequence (DNA): TGTGCCAGCAGCACCGAAGTTTGGGCGGGAGAGCAGTACTTC. Its translation is CASSTEVWAGEQYF.

The rearrangement joins TRBV30 to TRBJ2-7; TRBD2 agrees at 8 bases. The CDR3 is 12 residues long. V dropped 6 bases and J dropped 6; count of bases not matched to a gene: 7. Germline CDR1 is GTSNPN and CDR2 is SVGIG (reference sequence). CDR3 nucleotides: TGTGCCTGTGGCGGGAGGATTGGCGAGCAGTACTTC. Its translation: CACGGRIGEQYF.

In this sample, this clone turned up a few times. The chain has TRBV29-1 and TRBJ2-1; D may be TRBD1 or TRBD2 (5 bases each). The germline V gene has CDR1 SQVTM and CDR2 ANQGSEA. This CDR3 region has 14 residues. V was shortened by 0 bases and J by 6 bases, with 12 bases between the two germline ends. In nucleotides, the CDR3 is TGCAGCGTTGAAGAGGGACGGGGCGGCAATGAGCAGTTCTTC. Its protein is CSVEEGRGGNEQFF.

This clone was detected a few times. V and J are TRBV11-1 and TRBJ2-7, with 8 bases identical to TRBD1. This CDR3 has 15 amino acids. In germline, CDR1 is SGHAT, CDR2 FQDESV (reference sequence). Germline trimming cut 4 bases from V and 2 bases from J; bases unmatched to any gene: 7. CDR3 nucleotide sequence: TGTGCCAGCAGCTCGGATCCGGGACAGGCCTACGAGCAGTACTTC. As protein: CASSSDPGQAYEQYF.

Regarding this clone: The same CDR3 can be traced to other DNA sequences in this sample. This CDR3 is CASSLGRSSTDTQYF. The CDR3 DNA follows: TGTGCCAGCAGCTTAGGACGGAGTAGCACAGATACGCAGTATTTT. V usage is TRBV7-9 and J usage is TRBJ2-3; D remains unclear. Trimming stripped 1 base from V and 0 bases from J, with 8 bases between. This CDR3 spans 15 amino acids. The germline gives CDR1 SEHNR, CDR2 FQNEAQ (reference sequence).

In the case of this clone: The same CDR3 also results from other DNA sequences found in this sample. The J gene is TRBJ2-7, the V gene TRBV15; D is undetermined. The V and J ends lost 0 bases and 2 bases respectively, with 2 bases between them. Looked up from germline, CDR1 is LNHNV and CDR2 is YYDKDF (reference sequence). The CDR3 length is 12 residues. The chain's CDR3 is CATSRETYEQYF. CDR3 sequence (DNA): TGTGCCACCAGCAGAGAAACCTACGAGCAGTACTTC.

The V and J genes are TRBV5-1 and TRBJ2-1; TRBD2 might be the D (6 bases). The CDR3 loop spans 16 amino acids. Germline V gene data show CDR1 as SGHRS and CDR2 as YFSETQ. Trimming removed 4 bases at V and 2 bases at J, with 16 bases between. The CDR3 region is CASSRSSGFTYNEQFF. DNA of the CDR3: TGCGCCAGCAGCCGGTCGAGCGGGTTTACCTACAATGAGCAGTTCTTC.

The V gene is TRBV5-1, the J gene TRBJ1-2; 8 bases fit TRBD1. Germline-derived CDR1 and CDR2 are SGHRS and YFSETQ. The ends lost 4 bases at V and 5 bases at J; junction bases unmatched: 10. The CDR3 length is 15 residues. CDR3 sequence: CASSLGQGDWYGYTF. The CDR3 nucleotides read TGCGCCAGCAGCCTAGGACAGGGTGATTGGTATGGCTACACCTTC.

This clone was detected only a few times. The DNA for the CDR3 is TGTGCCAGCAGCATAAAGAGGGAACAGGATTATGAAAAACTGTTTTTT. Protein sequence: CASSIKREQDYEKLFF. The chain recombines TRBV21-1 with TRBJ1-4. TRBV21-1 counts as a pseudogene. The CDR3 loop spans 16 amino acids.

The chain carries TRBV6-1 and TRBJ2-2, with TRBD1 as a possible D gene (6 bases). In germline, CDR1 is MNHNS, CDR2 SASEGT. Trimming stripped 6 bases from V and 1 base from J, with 6 bases between. This CDR3 comprises 13 residues. DNA for the CDR3: TGTGCCAGCAGAGGGGGGAACACCGGGGAGCTGTTTTTT. It translates to CASRGGNTGELFF.

This clone was detected only a few times. The chain is built from TRBV19 and TRBJ1-1; TRBD1 is a possible D gene (5 bases). Germline CDR1 LNHDA, CDR2 SQIVND (reference sequence). The CDR3 is made up of 13 amino acids. V shed 3 bases and J shed 1 base, with 6 bases lying between them. CDR3 bases: TGTGCCAGTAGTATGAGGGGGAACACTGAAGCTTTCTTT. Protein: CASSMRGNTEAFF. Combining the CDR3 with reference TRBV19 and TRBJ1-1 gives the whole variable domain DGGITQSPKYLFRKEGQNVTLSCEQNLNHDAMYWYRQDPGQGLRLIYYSQIVNDFQKGDIAEGYSVSREKKESFPLTVTSAQKNPTAFYLCASSMRGNTEAFFGQGTRLTVV.

This clone was counted only a few times. The chain has TRBV28 and TRBJ1-1; D may be TRBD1 (6 bases). V was pared by 6 bases and J by 4 bases, with 15 bases between. Per germline, CDR1 MDHEN and CDR2 SYDVKM. The CDR3 runs to 14 residues. CDR3: CASRDTIGGTEAFF. CDR3 nucleotide sequence: TGTGCCAGCAGAGACACAATAGGGGGCACTGAAGCTTTCTTT.

This clone was seen only a few times. The rearrangement joins TRBV6-1 to TRBJ2-1, with a possible D match to TRBD1 (6 bases). CDR3 length: 18 residues. Germline loops: CDR1 MNHNS, CDR2 SASEGT. Trimming removed 1 base at V and 4 bases at J, with 20 bases between. In DNA, the CDR3 is TGTGCCAGCAGTGAAGGTTTGACAGGCTATCGGGGATACAATGAGCAGTTCTTC. Its protein is CASSEGLTGYRGYNEQFF.

Of note for this clone: Other DNA sequences in this sample translate to the same CDR3. The rearrangement links TRBV19 to TRBJ2-7; the match to TRBD1 covers 8 bases. V dropped 5 bases and J dropped 3; count of bases not matched to a gene: 3. This CDR3 has 13 residues. CDR1 and CDR2 from the germline V gene are LNHDA and SQIVND (reference sequence). The CDR3 loop reads CASSEDRDYEQYF. CDR3 bases: TGTGCCAGTAGTGAGGACAGGGACTACGAGCAGTACTTC.

The chain combines TRBV5-6 with TRBJ2-7; possibly TRBD2 for D (6 bases). This CDR3 is 15 amino acids long. From germline, CDR1 is SGHDT and CDR2 YYEEEE. V was clipped by 4 bases and J by 0 bases, with 14 bases between them. The CDR3 nucleotides read TGTGCCAGCAGCATGGAGGGGCCCAGCTCCTACGAGCAGTACTTC. Translated: CASSMEGPSSYEQYF.

This clone showed up just a few times. CDR3 amino acids: CAWKDLVNSPLHF. The DNA for the CDR3 is TGTGCCTGGAAGGACCTTGTGAATTCACCCCTCCACTTT. This rearrangement joins TRBV30 to TRBJ1-6; D gene unclear. The CDR3 extends over 13 amino acids. The V end was cut by 4 bases, the J end by 7 bases, with 11 bases between. Germline-derived CDR1 and CDR2 are GTSNPN and SVGIG (reference sequence).

This sequence joins TRBV7-2 and TRBJ2-3; 8 positions agree with TRBD2. Germline V gives CDR1 SGHTA, CDR2 FQGNSA. This CDR3 comprises 14 residues. V lost 10 bases to trimming and J lost 4 bases; unmatched junction nucleotides: 10. The CDR3 nucleotides are TGTGCCACTCGCATCGGGGGGGGCCCAGATACGCAGTATTTT. This codes for CATRIGGGPDTQYF.

CDR3 amino acids: CASSPDGRAIYTQYF. The CDR3 coding sequence is TGTGCCAGCAGCCCTGATGGACGGGCCATATATACGCAGTATTTT. This chain uses TRBV6-5 with TRBJ2-3; D not certain. CDR3 length equals 15 residues. V was trimmed by 6 bases and J by 7 bases, leaving 20 bases between them. CDR1 is MNHEY, CDR2 SVGAGI, per germline.

The J gene is TRBJ1-2, the V gene TRBV6-5, with a weak D call TRBD1 (6 bases). This CDR3 spans 12 amino acids. Trimming took off 7 bases at V and 7 bases at J, with 13 bases between the two ends. From germline, CDR1 is MNHEY and CDR2 SVGAGI. As DNA, the CDR3 is TGTGCCAGCACCCAGGGGCCTCCTGGCTACACCTTC. It is translated as CASTQGPPGYTF.

This clone turned up a few times. The chain couples TRBV18 to TRBJ2-7; 7 positions match TRBD1. Germline V gives CDR1 KGHSH, CDR2 LQKENI. V lost 2 bases, J lost 0 bases, and 4 bases stayed unmatched. This CDR3 spans 15 amino acids. CDR3 region: CASSPTDRSSYEQYF. The CDR3 nucleotides read TGTGCCAGCTCACCAACGGACAGGAGCTCCTACGAGCAGTACTTC.

The J gene is TRBJ1-5, the V gene TRBV7-2; the match to TRBD1 covers 7 bases. CDR3 length: 16 amino acids. The trim removed 1 base at V and 1 base at J, leaving 4 bases unmatched. Germline V CDR1 and CDR2: SGHTA, FQGNSA. The CDR3 nucleotides are TGTGCCAGCAGCTTAGTCTCAGGGGGGAGCAATCAGCCCCAGCATTTT. It is translated as CASSLVSGGSNQPQHF. The entire variable domain, with the rest obtained from reference TRBV7-2 and TRBJ1-5, is as follows: GAGVSQSPSNKVTEKGKDVELRCDPISGHTALYWYRQSLGQGLEFLIYFQGNSAPDKSGLPSDRFSAERTGGSVSTLTIQRTQQEDSAVYLCASSLVSGGSNQPQHFGDGTRLSIL.

In its sample, this clone was seen a few times. Other DNA sequences in this specimen translate into the identical CDR3. The rearrangement links TRBV7-3 to TRBJ1-1; no firm D call. Germline V gene lookup returns CDR1 SGHTA and CDR2 FQGTGA. Trimming cost V 5 bases and J 0 bases, with 7 bases left between them. The CDR3 length is 13 residues. CDR3 loop: CASSLYMNTEAFF. CDR3 nucleotides: TGTGCCAGCAGCCTATACATGAACACTGAAGCTTTCTTT.

This chain links TRBV7-2 with TRBJ1-2; D possibly corresponds to TRBD1 (6 bases). The CDR3 spans 13 residues. Per germline, CDR1 SGHTA and CDR2 FQGNSA. The V and J ends lost 11 bases and 1 base respectively, with 14 bases between them. The CDR3 sequence is CAGLKGVNYGYTF. CDR3 coding DNA: TGTGCCGGACTAAAGGGGGTTAACTATGGCTACACCTTC.

This clone was detected once. The gene calls are TRBV7-2 and TRBJ2-1, with 9 bases aligning to TRBD2. The CDR3 spans 15 residues. Unmatched junction bases numbered 8, after V lost 2 bases and J lost 9 bases. Germline CDR1 and CDR2: SGHTA and FQGNSA. The CDR3 sequence is CASSLRLAGYGEQFF. CDR3 DNA sequence: TGTGCCAGCAGCTTAAGGCTAGCGGGATATGGTGAGCAGTTCTTC.

V usage is TRBV28 and J usage is TRBJ2-7; the D call may be TRBD1 or TRBD2 (6 bases each). The CDR3 has 13 amino acids. V lost 8 bases, J lost 1 base, and 12 bases lay in between. The germline V gene encodes CDR1 MDHEN and CDR2 SYDVKM. The CDR3 DNA sequence: TGTGCCAGCCTCAGAGGGGGGTCCTACGAGCAGTACTTC. It yields the protein CASLRGGSYEQYF.

The chain joins TRBV5-1 to TRBJ2-1; 10 nucleotides match TRBD2. The germline CDR1 and CDR2 sequences are SGHRS and YFSETQ. Losses at the gene ends were 4 bases for V and 9 bases for J; bases not matched to a gene: 10. The CDR3 totals 15 residues. The CDR3 region is CASSPLAGASVEQFF. DNA for the CDR3: TGCGCCAGCAGCCCCCTAGCGGGAGCAAGCGTTGAGCAGTTCTTC.

With regard to this clone: One base away lies a much larger clone, so this may be a sequencing read error. Different DNA sequences within this sample yield the same CDR3. The rearrangement links TRBV2 to TRBJ2-1, with D hard to call. The CDR3 consists of 11 residues. V lost 5 bases and J lost 1, with 0 bases in between. Germline V CDR1 and CDR2: SNHLY, FYNNEI. CDR3 sequence reads: CASSSYNEQFF. CDR3 nucleotides: TGTGCCAGCAGTTCCTACAATGAGCAGTTCTTC. Full variable domain (outside the CDR3, taken from reference TRBV2 and TRBJ2-1): EPEVTQTPSHQVTQMGQEVILRCVPISNHLYFYWYRQILGQKVEFLVSFYNNEISEKSEIFDDQFSVERPDGSNFTLKIRSTKLEDSAMYFCASSSYNEQFFGPGTRLTVL.